The 12 T cell receptor beta chains below come from one sample, sequenced in a study of chemoradiotherapy in HPV16-positive cancers. Using immunoSEQ multiplex PCR, the repertoire was profiled, and TCRdb retains in-frame clones only, with some absent. Of around 30,000 clones detected, over 80% appear once; the ten largest clones hold around 20%. The sequenced sample was blood, obtained from a patient who underwent chemoradiotherapy. Source of these receptors: a human donor with HPV-associated anogenital cancer.

This clone was observed a single time. The CDR3 nucleotides read TGTGCCAGCAGGGACGGATACAATGAGCAGTTCTTC. As protein: CASRDGYNEQFF. The genes are TRBV5-4 and TRBJ2-1, with D unresolved. There are 12 residues in the CDR3. CDR1 and CDR2 (germline): SGHNT, YYREEE (reference sequence). Trimming cost V 5 bases and J 4 bases, with 7 bases left between them.

The chain has TRBV9 and TRBJ2-1; D may be TRBD1 (6 bases). This CDR3 has 15 amino acids. CDR1 is SGDLS and CDR2 is YYNGEE in the germline V gene. Trimming stripped 1 base from V and 2 bases from J, with 10 bases between. As DNA, the CDR3 is TGTGCCAGCAGCGTACAGGGGCAACCCTACAATGAGCAGTTCTTC. This translates into CASSVQGQPYNEQFF.

Only a few counts were recorded for this clone. This chain uses TRBV6-5 with TRBJ1-2; 7 bases fit TRBD1. Germline CDR1 is MNHEY and CDR2 is SVGAGI. V gave up 4 bases and J gave up 6 bases; unmatched junction bases: 8. The CDR3 sequence is 14 residues long. The DNA for the CDR3 is TGTGCCAGCAGTTCGGGACAGACTTGGGATGGCTACACCTTC. Translation: CASSSGQTWDGYTF.

The gene calls are TRBV4-3 and TRBJ2-7; 9 bases line up with TRBD1. Per the germline V gene, CDR1 is LGHNA and CDR2 is YSLEER. V was pared by 3 bases and J by 4 bases, with 7 bases of the junction left unmatched. CDR3 length: 15 residues. DNA for the CDR3: TGCGCCAGCAGCCAGACAGGGGGGGATTTTTACGAGCAGTACTTC. It codes for CASSQTGGDFYEQYF.

This clone appeared a single time. This rearrangement joins TRBV5-1 to TRBJ2-3; 9 bases align to TRBD1. The ends lost 4 bases at V and 6 bases at J; junction bases unmatched: 9. The CDR3 runs to 15 residues. Germline V gene lookup returns CDR1 SGHRS and CDR2 YFSETQ. The CDR3 DNA follows: TGCGCCAGCAGCCAAGGGACAGGGAGGTCTGATACGCAGTATTTT. As protein: CASSQGTGRSDTQYF.

This chain's CDR3 is CASSQELTPSGTQYF. The DNA for the CDR3 is TGCGCCAGCAGCCAAGAACTGACACCGAGCGGGACCCAGTACTTC. The genes are TRBV4-3 and TRBJ2-5, with a possible D match to TRBD2 (5 bases). Germline V gives CDR1 LGHNA, CDR2 YSLEER. Trimming took 0 bases from V and 7 from J, leaving 15 bases between them. CDR3 length equals 15 residues.

This clone was seen only a few times. The rearrangement joins TRBV25-1 to TRBJ1-1, with D unresolved. CDR1 MGHDK and CDR2 SYGVNS come from the germline V gene. Deletions cut 4 bases from V and 1 base from J, with 13 bases between. This CDR3 comprises 15 residues. The CDR3 sequence is CASSGWEERNTEAFF. The CDR3 coding sequence is TGTGCCAGCAGTGGGTGGGAGGAAAGGAACACTGAAGCTTTCTTT.

This chain joins TRBV2 and TRBJ2-2; either TRBD1 or TRBD2 may fit D (6 bases each). Trimming took off 8 bases at V and 0 bases at J, with 10 bases between the two ends. CDR3 size: 14 residues. The germline gives CDR1 SNHLY, CDR2 FYNNEI. The CDR3: CASDRGANTGELFF. The DNA of the CDR3 is TGTGCCAGCGATAGGGGGGCGAACACCGGGGAGCTGTTTTTT.

This clone was counted a few times. The V gene is TRBV4-3, the J gene TRBJ1-5; tentative D call: TRBD1 (6 bases). Trimming cost V 0 bases and J 7 bases, with 13 bases left between them. Germline V gene sequence: CDR1 LGHNA, CDR2 YSLEER. The CDR3 length is 15 residues. This chain's CDR3 is CASSQDLGGRQPQHF. In DNA, the CDR3 is TGCGCCAGCAGCCAAGACCTGGGGGGCAGGCAGCCCCAGCATTTT.

The chain uses TRBV5-1 and TRBJ2-1, with TRBD2 matching 7 bases. Germline V gene sequence: CDR1 SGHRS, CDR2 YFSETQ. The CDR3 is 16 residues long. With 4 bases clipped from V and 4 bases from J, the junction kept 11 bases outside the gene matches. In DNA, the CDR3 is TGCGCCAGCAGCCGACTAGTGGGAGGGGAATACAATGAGCAGTTCTTC. Translation gives CASSRLVGGEYNEQFF.

The J gene is TRBJ2-1, the V gene TRBV5-1, with TRBD1 matching 7 bases. This CDR3 has 15 amino acids. The V and J ends lost 3 bases and 2 bases, in that order; junction bases with no gene match: 5. Germline V gene sequence: CDR1 SGHRS, CDR2 YFSETQ. The CDR3 is CASSSPGQTYNEQFF. CDR3 sequence (DNA): TGCGCCAGCAGCTCTCCGGGACAGACCTACAATGAGCAGTTCTTC.

This clone appeared a single time. The chain couples TRBV27 to TRBJ2-2; 9 bases match TRBD1. This CDR3 is 16 amino acids long. The germline CDR1 and CDR2 sequences are MNHEY and SMNVEV (reference sequence). Unmatched junction bases numbered 12, after V lost 7 bases and J lost 6 bases. The CDR3 loop reads CASKYSGTGYAGELFF. The CDR3 DNA reads TGTGCCAGCAAATATTCAGGGACAGGGTACGCCGGGGAGCTGTTTTTT.